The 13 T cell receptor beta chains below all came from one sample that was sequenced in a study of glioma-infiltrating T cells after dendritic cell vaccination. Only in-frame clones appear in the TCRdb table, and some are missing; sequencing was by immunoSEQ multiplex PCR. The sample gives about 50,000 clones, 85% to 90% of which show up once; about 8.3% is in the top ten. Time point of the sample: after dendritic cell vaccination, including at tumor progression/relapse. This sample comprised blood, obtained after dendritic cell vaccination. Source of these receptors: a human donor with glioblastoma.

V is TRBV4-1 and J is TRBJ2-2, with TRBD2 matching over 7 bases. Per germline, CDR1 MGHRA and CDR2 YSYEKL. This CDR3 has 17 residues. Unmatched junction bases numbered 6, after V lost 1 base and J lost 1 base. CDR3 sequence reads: CASSQVVGGLNTGELFF. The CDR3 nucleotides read TGCGCCAGCAGCCAAGTTGTGGGGGGGTTGAACACCGGGGAGCTGTTTTTT.

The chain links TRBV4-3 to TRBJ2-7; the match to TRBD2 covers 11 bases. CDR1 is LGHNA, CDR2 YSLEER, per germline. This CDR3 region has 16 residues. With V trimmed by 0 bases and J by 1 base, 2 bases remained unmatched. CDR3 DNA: TGCGCCAGCAGCCAAGAACTAGCGGGGGAGTCCTACGAGCAGTACTTC. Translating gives CASSQELAGESYEQYF.

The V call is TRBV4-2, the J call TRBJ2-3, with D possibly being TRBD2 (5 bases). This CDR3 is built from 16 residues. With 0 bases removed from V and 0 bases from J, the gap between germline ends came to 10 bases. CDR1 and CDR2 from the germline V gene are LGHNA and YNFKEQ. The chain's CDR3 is CASSQDSVTSTDTQYF. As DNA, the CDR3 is TGTGCCAGCAGCCAAGATAGCGTTACTAGCACAGATACGCAGTATTTT.

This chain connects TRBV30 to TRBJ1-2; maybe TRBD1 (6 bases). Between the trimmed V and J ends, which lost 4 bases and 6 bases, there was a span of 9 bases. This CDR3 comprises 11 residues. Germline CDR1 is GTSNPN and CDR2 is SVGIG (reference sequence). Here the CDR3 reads CAWTYRDGYTF. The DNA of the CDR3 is TGTGCCTGGACCTACAGGGATGGCTACACCTTC.

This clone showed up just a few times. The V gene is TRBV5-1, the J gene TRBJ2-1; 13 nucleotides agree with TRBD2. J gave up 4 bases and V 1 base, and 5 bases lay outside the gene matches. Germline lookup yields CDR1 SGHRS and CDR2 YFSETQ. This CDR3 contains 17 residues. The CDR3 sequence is CASSLSGLAGVYNEQFF. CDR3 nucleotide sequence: TGCGCCAGCAGCTTGTCTGGACTAGCGGGGGTATACAATGAGCAGTTCTTC.

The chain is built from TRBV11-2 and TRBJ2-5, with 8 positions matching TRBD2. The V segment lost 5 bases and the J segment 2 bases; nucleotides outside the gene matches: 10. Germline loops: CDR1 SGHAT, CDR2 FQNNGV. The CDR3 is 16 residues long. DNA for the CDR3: TGTGCCAGCAGCCCGCGACGGGGCGGGGGGCAAGAGACCCAGTACTTC. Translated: CASSPRRGGGQETQYF.

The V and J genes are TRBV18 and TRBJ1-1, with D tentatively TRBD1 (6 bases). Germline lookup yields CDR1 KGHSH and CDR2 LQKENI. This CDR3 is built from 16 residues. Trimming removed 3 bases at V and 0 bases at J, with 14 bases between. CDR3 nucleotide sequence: TGTGCCAGCTCACCCGGACAGAAACTCCTGAACACTGAAGCTTTCTTT. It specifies CASSPGQKLLNTEAFF.

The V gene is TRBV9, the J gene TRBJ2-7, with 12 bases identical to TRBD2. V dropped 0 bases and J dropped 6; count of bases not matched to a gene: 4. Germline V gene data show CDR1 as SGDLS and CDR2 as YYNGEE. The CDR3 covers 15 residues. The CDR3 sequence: CASSVEGLAGSEQYF. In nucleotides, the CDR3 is TGTGCCAGCAGCGTAGAGGGACTAGCGGGTAGCGAGCAGTACTTC.

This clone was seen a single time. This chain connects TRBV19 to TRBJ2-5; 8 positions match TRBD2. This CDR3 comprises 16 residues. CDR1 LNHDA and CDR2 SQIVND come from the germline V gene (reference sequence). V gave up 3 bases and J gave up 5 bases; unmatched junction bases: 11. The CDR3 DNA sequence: TGTGCCAGTAGTATCGGGACGGGGGGGCCTTATGAGACCCAGTACTTC. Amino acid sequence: CASSIGTGGPYETQYF. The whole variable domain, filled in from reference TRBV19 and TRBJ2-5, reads DGGITQSPKYLFRKEGQNVTLSCEQNLNHDAMYWYRQDPGQGLRLIYYSQIVNDFQKGDIAEGYSVSREKKESFPLTVTSAQKNPTAFYLCASSIGTGGPYETQYFGPGTRLLVL.

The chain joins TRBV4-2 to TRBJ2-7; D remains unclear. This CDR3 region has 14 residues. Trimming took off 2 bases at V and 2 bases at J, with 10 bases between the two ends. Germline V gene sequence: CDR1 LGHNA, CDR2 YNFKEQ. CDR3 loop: CASSQWAPTYEQYF. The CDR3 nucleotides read TGTGCCAGCAGCCAATGGGCCCCTACCTACGAGCAGTACTTC.

The CDR3 is CASSGESGAVYGYTF. The CDR3 nucleotides are TGTGCCAGCAGTGGAGAGTCAGGGGCCGTCTATGGCTACACCTTC. The rearrangement uses TRBV2 and TRBJ1-2, with D possibly being TRBD1 (6 bases). The V gene lost 4 bases and the J gene lost 4 bases, with 16 bases spanning the gap. Germline V gene sequence: CDR1 SNHLY, CDR2 FYNNEI. CDR3 length: 15 amino acids.

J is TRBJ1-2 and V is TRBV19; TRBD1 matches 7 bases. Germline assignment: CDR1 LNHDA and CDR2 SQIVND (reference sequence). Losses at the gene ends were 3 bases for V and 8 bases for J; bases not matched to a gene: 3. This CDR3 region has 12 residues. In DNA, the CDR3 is TGTGCCAGTAGTATCTACAGGGGCGGCTACACCTTC. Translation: CASSIYRGGYTF.

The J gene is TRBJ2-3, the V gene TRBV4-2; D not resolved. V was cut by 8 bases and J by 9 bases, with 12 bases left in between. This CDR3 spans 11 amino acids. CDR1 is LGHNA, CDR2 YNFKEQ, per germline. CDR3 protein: CASPIPPTQYF. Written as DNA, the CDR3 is TGTGCCAGCCCCATTCCCCCAACGCAGTATTTT.